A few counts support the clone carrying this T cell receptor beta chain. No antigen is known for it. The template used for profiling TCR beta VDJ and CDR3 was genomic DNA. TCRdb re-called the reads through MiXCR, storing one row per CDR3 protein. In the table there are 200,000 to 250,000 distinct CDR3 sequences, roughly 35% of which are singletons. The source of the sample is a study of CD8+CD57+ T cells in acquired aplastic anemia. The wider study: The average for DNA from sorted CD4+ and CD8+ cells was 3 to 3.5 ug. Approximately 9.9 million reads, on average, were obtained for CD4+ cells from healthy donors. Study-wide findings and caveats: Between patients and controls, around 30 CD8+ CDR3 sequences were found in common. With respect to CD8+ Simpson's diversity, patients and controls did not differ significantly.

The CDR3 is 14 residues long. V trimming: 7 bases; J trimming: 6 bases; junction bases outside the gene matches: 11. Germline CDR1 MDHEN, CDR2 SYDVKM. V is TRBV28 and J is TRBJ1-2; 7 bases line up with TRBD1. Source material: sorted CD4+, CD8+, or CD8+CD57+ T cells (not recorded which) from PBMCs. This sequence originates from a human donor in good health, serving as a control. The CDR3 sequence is CASTYSGTANGYTF. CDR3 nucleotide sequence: TGTGCCAGCACCTATTCCGGGACAGCGAATGGCTACACCTTC.